There are a few counts of the clone carrying this TCR beta chain. What it binds is not known. The data derive from a study of cytotoxic CD8 clonotypes in ibrutinib-treated CLL. Whole-study context: By median around 66 months, around twelve had progressed and about 15 stayed remitted; responses had been 2 complete and 24 partial. Points from the study as a whole: Shared public clonotypes were rare, and on treatment they either got smaller or stayed the same. Clonality increased at ibrutinib response, then returned toward baseline at progression.

The planned depth of sequencing spanned 1 in 200,000 to 1 in 1 million T cells. The repertoire was sequenced with immunoSEQ multiplex PCR; TCRdb's copy has only in-frame clones and lacks some. This table has under 200,000 clones, under 90% appearing once. Germline V CDR1 and CDR2: SGDLS, YYNGEE. Trimming took 4 bases from V and 2 from J, leaving 11 bases between them. CDR3 size: 14 residues. The sequences come from PBMCs, collected after 24 months of ibrutinib treatment. This chain connects TRBV9 to TRBJ2-3; D unclear. This clonotype was sampled from a human donor with chronic lymphocytic leukemia. The CDR3 sequence is CASSKLQYTDTQYF. The CDR3 coding sequence is TGTGCCAGCAGCAAACTACAGTACACAGATACGCAGTATTTT.